Listed below are T cell receptor beta chains from one sample, sequenced in a study of cytomegalovirus exposure and HLA in healthy donors. Clones were read by immunoSEQ multiplex PCR, and TCRdb kept only the in-frame ones, dropping some. The sample lists 150,000 or so clones; 75% to 85% were seen once. Sequenced material: PBMCs. The source of these receptors is a man aged 30 to 45 in good health and CMV-seropositive. The CDR3 runs from the conserved cysteine through the conserved F or W. The order of the fields is V gene, J gene, clone size, D gene, CDR3 length, CDR3 DNA, CDR3 protein. D genes are given only for firm matches. The size field is filled for only some rows; it gives once, few, many or a size class.

v_gene: TRBV4-1
j_gene: TRBJ2-1
abundance: .
d_gene: TRBD1
len: 14
CDR3nt: TGCGCCAGCAGCCGCCCAGGGGGCGGCAATGAGCAGTTCTTC
CDR3aa: CASSRPGGGNEQFF

v_gene: TRBV6-1
j_gene: TRBJ2-7
abundance: .
d_gene: TRBD1
len: 12
CDR3nt: TGTGCCAGCTCAAGGACAGGGTCCGAGCAGTACTTC
CDR3aa: CASSRTGSEQYF

v_gene: TRBV2
j_gene: TRBJ1-4
abundance: .
d_gene: .
len: 15
CDR3nt: TGTGCCAGCAGCGGAGCCCCAACAACTAATGAAAAACTGTTTTTT
CDR3aa: CASSGAPTTNEKLFF

v_gene: TRBV5-1
j_gene: TRBJ1-6
abundance: .
d_gene: .
len: 15
CDR3nt: TGCGCCAGCAGCTTTGAGGTATCCTATAATTCACCCCTCCACTTT
CDR3aa: CASSFEVSYNSPLHF

v_gene: TRBV2
j_gene: TRBJ1-5
abundance: .
d_gene: .
len: 13
CDR3nt: TGTGCCAGCAGTGAACGGGGGAACCAGCCCCAGCATTTT
CDR3aa: CASSERGNQPQHF

v_gene: TRBV5-4
j_gene: TRBJ2-7
abundance: .
d_gene: TRBD1
len: 12
CDR3nt: TGTGCCAGCAGCAAAGGGACAGGCGGGCAGTACTTC
CDR3aa: CASSKGTGGQYF

v_gene: TRBV21-1
j_gene: TRBJ1-1
abundance: once
d_gene: .
len: 18
CDR3nt: TGTGCCAGCAGCAAGCCCCACTGGGACAGGGTAATGGACACTGAAGCTTTCTTT
CDR3aa: CASSKPHWDRVMDTEAFF

v_gene: TRBV28
j_gene: TRBJ2-7
abundance: .
d_gene: TRBD1
len: 14
CDR3nt: TGTGCCAGCAGTTTGGGGACAGGGCCCTACGAGCAGTACTTC
CDR3aa: CASSLGTGPYEQYF

v_gene: TRBV7-3
j_gene: TRBJ2-7
abundance: .
d_gene: TRBD1
len: 15
CDR3nt: TGTGCCAGCAGCCCTGGGACAGGGGGTTCCTACGAGCAGTACTTC
CDR3aa: CASSPGTGGSYEQYF

v_gene: TRBV30
j_gene: TRBJ2-1
abundance: few
d_gene: TRBD2
len: 15
CDR3nt: TGTGCCTGGAGTGAGTTAACGGGGGGGTACAATGAGCAGTTCTTC
CDR3aa: CAWSELTGGYNEQFF

v_gene: TRBV27
j_gene: TRBJ1-4
abundance: .
d_gene: TRBD1
len: 15
CDR3nt: TGTGCCAGCAGCAATTATGACAGGGTTAATGAAAAACTGTTTTTT
CDR3aa: CASSNYDRVNEKLFF